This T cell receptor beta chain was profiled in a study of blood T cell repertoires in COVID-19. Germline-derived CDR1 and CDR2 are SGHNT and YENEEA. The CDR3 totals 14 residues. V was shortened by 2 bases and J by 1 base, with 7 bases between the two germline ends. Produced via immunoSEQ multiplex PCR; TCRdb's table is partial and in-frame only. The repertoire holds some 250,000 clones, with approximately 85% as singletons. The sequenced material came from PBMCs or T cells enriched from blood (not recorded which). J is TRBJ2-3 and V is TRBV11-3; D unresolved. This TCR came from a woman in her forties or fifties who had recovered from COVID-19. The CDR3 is CASSLREGTDTQYF. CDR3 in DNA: TGTGCCAGCAGCTTAAGAGAGGGCACAGATACGCAGTATTTT.